This T cell receptor beta chain stems from a study of response to subunit inactivated influenza vaccine. TCRdb itself ran the RT-PCR reads through MiXCR, one entry per CDR3 protein. The sample has approximately 500,000 distinct CDR3 sequences; 10% to 15% are singletons. Losses at the gene ends were 4 bases for V and 3 bases for J; bases not matched to a gene: 10. Per the germline V gene, CDR1 is SGHRS and CDR2 is YFSETQ. CDR3 length equals 16 residues. Study results and limitations: The authors proposed limited new T cell recruitment per seasonal influenza vaccination.

In regard to this clonotype: Its antigen is unidentified.

The chain carries TRBV5-1 and TRBJ2-1; 7 bases fit TRBD1. Sample: PBMCs from blood, taken roughly 48 days after vaccination. This sequence was found in a middle-aged man who received an inactivated influenza vaccine. The CDR3 nucleotides read TGCGCCAGCAGCGACTTCAGACAGGGCGTCTACAATGAGCAGTTCTTC. As protein: CASSDFRQGVYNEQFF.